This T cell receptor beta chain was sequenced in a study of vaccination effects on CD4 cells after COVID-19 (dated by TCRdb to between 2021 and 2023). A note on the overall study: Post-vaccine samples across the study were collected a median of 72 days after the second dose, with a range of 14 to 241. In both COVID-19 convalescent patients and infection-naive vaccine recipients, the study compared SARS-CoV-2 spike-specific CD4+ TCR repertoires from before mRNA vaccination with those from after it. Altogether, around eleven COVID-19 convalescent patients and several SARS-CoV-2-naive healthy vaccine recipients made up the full study. The Oncomine TCR Beta short-read assay on an Illumina iSeq 100 was used to sequence cultures from other donors in the study. Broader findings and caveats from the paper: Both infection-induced and vaccine-induced clones contracted markedly at late post-vaccination timepoints, which is consistent with waning T cell responses. Only a small number of convalescent patients were included, and no early post-infection timepoints were available, which limited the study. Among healthy vaccine recipients, nearly all vaccine-induced clones were SARS-CoV-2 mono-reactive, and only 1 of 255 was cross-reactive with common cold coronaviruses.

In the ViraFEST assay, PBMC were stimulated with viral peptide pools, and antigen-specific CD4+ T cell clonotypes were then identified by expansion using TCR sequencing. After more than 9 days of culture, CD4+ T cells were isolated with the EasySep CD4+ T cell isolation kit. Each participant received two doses of an mRNA SARS-CoV-2 vaccine, either BNT162b2 or mRNA-1273. None of the healthy vaccine recipients had a prior SARS-CoV-2 infection, which was confirmed by nucleocapsid antibody tests that came back negative both before and after vaccination. About 2.1 million PBMC per well were cultured with approximately 10 ug/ml peptides in IMDM containing around 5% human AB serum, about 9.7 IU/ml IL-2 and gentamicin. Half of the culture medium was replaced with fresh IL-2-containing medium on days 3 and 7. Unless noted otherwise, every peptide stimulation condition was grown in triplicate wells. Using Ficoll-Paque Plus gradient centrifugation, PBMC were separated from whole blood and then either used fresh or cryopreserved at -140C. The overlapping peptide pools covered the spike proteins of SARS-CoV-2 and of the common cold coronaviruses HCoV-NL63, HCoV-OC43 and HCoV-229E. The QIAamp micro DNA kit was used to extract genomic DNA from the cultured CD4+ T cells.

The protocol used for the library was the immunoSEQ multiplex PCR assay. DNA from the cultured and isolated CD4+ T cells underwent TCR beta CDR3 sequencing. The authors' pipeline ran thus. Non-productive TCR sequences were removed, reads were trimmed to the CDR3 region, and CDR3s of at least 7 amino acids were retained. The MANAFEST web app was used to identify antigen-specific clonotypes by comparing expansion in peptide wells with expansion in reference cultures. To count as positive, a clone had to show expansion at FDR<0.05 compared with the reference and with all other wells, an odds ratio above 5, and a frequency above 0.1% in two replicate wells. Clonotypes significantly expanded in SARS-CoV-2 spike wells and in at least one common cold coronavirus spike condition were defined as cross-reactive. Levenshtein distance calculated with the stringdist R package was used to assess CDR3 similarity, and unrooted trees were constructed with ape in R 3.6.1. TCRdb took over this immuneACCESS table, retaining in-frame rearrangements with V and J assigned. Such tables are incomplete; in checked studies, under half of the missing clones stem from an unresolved V gene, and the remainder is unexplained. The DNA gave D and trimming, while V, J and clone size come from that table. The sample table shows more than 13,000 clones, and approximately 68% are seen once. The top ten clones comprise less than 30% of the sample.

To note about this clone: Its antigen is unknown. Base qualities were left out, and no much larger clone turns up one base away.

The trim is 5 bases for V and 6 bases for J, with a gap of 16 bases between the germline ends. Measured from the cysteine to the phenylalanine, the CDR3 is 13 residues long. Just CDR3 DNA is preserved here, 39 bases in frame from base 1. CDR1 and CDR2 are drawn from the germline V gene: SQVTM, ANQGSEA. Sequenced material: CD4+ T cells from PBMCs cultured with HCoV-NL63 spike peptides, taken after COVID-19 vaccination. This specimen's cell subset or site label, per the study, means: HCoV-NL63 spike overlapping peptide pool stimulation. The chain was built from TRBV29-1 and TRBJ1-2, and possibly TRBD1, on 5 matching bases. The TCR originated in a human donor who received a COVID-19 vaccine. In nucleotides, the sequence is TGCAGCGTTCTAAGTCGAGGGACGGATGGCTACACCTTC. Protein translation: CSVLSRGTDGYTF.